Described below is a single TCR beta chain sequence and its context. Assay: immunoSEQ multiplex PCR; the TCRdb copy retains only in-frame clones and omits some. Found here are tens of thousands of clones, about nine tenths of them singletons; the top ten hold about 0.4%. The data are from a study of technical replicates of blood from several donors. V was pared by 2 bases and J by 1 base, with 11 bases between. Per the germline V gene, CDR1 is MNHEY and CDR2 is SMNVEV (reference sequence). This CDR3 is built from 15 residues. The chain couples TRBV27 to TRBJ1-1; TRBD1 might be the D (5 bases). The receptor's source is a human donor in good health. The sample was T cells isolated from PBMCs. The CDR3 spells CASSLNRLGNTEAFF. CDR3 bases: TGTGCCAGCAGTTTAAACAGGTTAGGGAACACTGAAGCTTTCTTT.